Detailed here is one TCR beta chain. These data originate in a study of blood T cell repertoires in COVID-19. About the study: From T cells, B-cell-depleted T cells, or PBMCs came the material, which was cDNA or gDNA.

TCRdb keeps only in-frame clones here, not all; method: immunoSEQ multiplex PCR. Of about 48,000 clones in the sample, roughly 82% are singletons; the top ten hold roughly 7.3%. This CDR3 is built from 13 residues. V dropped 0 bases and J dropped 2 bases, with 7 bases sitting between them. Per germline, CDR1 GTSNPN and CDR2 SVGIG (reference sequence). The V and J genes are TRBV30 and TRBJ1-1; D is unresolved. The TCR was taken from a man between 40 and 49 years old with acute or convalescent COVID-19. Sequenced input: peripheral blood. The CDR3: CAWSVYVNTEAFF. The CDR3 nucleotides are TGTGCCTGGAGTGTATATGTTAACACTGAAGCTTTCTTT.